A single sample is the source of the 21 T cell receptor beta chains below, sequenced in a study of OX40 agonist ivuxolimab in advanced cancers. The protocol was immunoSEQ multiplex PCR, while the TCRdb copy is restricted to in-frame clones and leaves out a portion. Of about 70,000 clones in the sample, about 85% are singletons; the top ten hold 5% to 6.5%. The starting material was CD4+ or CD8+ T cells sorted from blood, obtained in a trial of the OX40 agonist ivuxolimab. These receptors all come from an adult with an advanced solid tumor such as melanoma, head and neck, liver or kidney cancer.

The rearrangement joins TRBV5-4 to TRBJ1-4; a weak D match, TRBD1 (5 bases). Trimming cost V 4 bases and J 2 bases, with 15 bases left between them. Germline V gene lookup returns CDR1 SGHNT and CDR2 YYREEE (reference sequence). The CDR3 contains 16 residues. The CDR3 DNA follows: TGTGCCAGCAGCCGGTACCAGGGAACGACTAATGAAAAACTGTTTTTT. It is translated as CASSRYQGTTNEKLFF.

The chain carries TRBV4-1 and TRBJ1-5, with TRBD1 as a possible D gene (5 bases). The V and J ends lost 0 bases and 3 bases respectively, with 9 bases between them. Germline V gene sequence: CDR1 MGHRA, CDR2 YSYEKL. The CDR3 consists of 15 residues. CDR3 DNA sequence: TGCGCCAGCAGCCAAGATATGGGGACCAATCAGCCCCAGCATTTT. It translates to CASSQDMGTNQPQHF.

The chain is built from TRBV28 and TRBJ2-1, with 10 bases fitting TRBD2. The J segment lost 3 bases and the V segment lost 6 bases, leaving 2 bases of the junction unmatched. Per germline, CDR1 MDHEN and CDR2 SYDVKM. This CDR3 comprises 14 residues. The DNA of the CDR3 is TGTGCCAGCAGCCCTAGCGGGGGCTACAATGAGCAGTTCTTC. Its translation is CASSPSGGYNEQFF.

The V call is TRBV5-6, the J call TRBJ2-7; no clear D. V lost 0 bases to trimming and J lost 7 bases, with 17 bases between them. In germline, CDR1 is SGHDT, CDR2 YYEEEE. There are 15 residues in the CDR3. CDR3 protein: CASSLVARTLGEQYF. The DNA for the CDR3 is TGTGCCAGCAGCTTGGTCGCGAGGACCCTCGGGGAGCAGTACTTC.

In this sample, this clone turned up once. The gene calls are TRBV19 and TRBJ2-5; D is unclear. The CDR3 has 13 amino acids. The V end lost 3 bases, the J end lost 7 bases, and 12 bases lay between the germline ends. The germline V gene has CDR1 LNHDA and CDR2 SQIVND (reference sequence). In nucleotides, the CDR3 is TGTGCCAGTAGTATCGACCCGGGCAGGACCCAGTACTTC. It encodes CASSIDPGRTQYF.

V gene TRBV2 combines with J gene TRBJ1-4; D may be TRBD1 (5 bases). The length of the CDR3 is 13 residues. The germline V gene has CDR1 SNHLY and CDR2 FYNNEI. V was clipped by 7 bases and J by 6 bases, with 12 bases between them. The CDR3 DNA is TGTGCCAGCATGGGGCCTGAATATGAAAAACTGTTTTTT. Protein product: CASMGPEYEKLFF.

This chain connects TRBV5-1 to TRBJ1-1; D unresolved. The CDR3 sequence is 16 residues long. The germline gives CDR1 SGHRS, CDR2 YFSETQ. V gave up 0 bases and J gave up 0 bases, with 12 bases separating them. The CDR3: CASSLAFVAMNTEAFF. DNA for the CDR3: TGCGCCAGCAGCTTGGCCTTCGTAGCCATGAACACTGAAGCTTTCTTT.

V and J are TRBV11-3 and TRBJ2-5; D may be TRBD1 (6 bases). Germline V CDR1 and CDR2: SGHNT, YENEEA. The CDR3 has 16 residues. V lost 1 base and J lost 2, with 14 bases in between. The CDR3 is CASSLGGTFQQETQYF. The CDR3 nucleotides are TGTGCCAGCAGCTTAGGGGGGACATTCCAACAAGAGACCCAGTACTTC.

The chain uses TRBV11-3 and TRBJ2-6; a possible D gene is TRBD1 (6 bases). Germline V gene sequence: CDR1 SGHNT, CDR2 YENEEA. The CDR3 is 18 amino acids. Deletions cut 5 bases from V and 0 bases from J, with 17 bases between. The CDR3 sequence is CASSTLDRYSSGANVLTF. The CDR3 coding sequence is TGTGCCAGCAGCACACTCGACAGGTATAGCTCTGGGGCCAACGTCCTGACTTTC.

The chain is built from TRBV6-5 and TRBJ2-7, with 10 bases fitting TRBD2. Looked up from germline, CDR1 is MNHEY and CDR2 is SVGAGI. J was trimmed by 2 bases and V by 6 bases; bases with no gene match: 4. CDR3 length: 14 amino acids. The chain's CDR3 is CASSRTSGAYEQYF. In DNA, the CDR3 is TGTGCCAGCAGCCGGACTAGCGGAGCCTACGAGCAGTACTTC.

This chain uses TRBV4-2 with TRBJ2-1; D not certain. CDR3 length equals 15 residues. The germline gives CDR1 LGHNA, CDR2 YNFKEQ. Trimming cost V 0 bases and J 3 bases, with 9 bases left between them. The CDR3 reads CASSQEANYYNEQFF. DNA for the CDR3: TGTGCCAGCAGCCAAGAGGCAAACTACTACAATGAGCAGTTCTTC.

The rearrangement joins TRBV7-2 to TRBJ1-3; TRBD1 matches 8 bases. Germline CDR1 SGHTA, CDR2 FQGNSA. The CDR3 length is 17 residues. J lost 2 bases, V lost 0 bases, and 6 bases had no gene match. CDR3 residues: CASSLAPQGATGNTIYF. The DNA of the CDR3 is TGTGCCAGCAGCTTAGCTCCCCAGGGGGCCACTGGAAACACCATATATTTT.

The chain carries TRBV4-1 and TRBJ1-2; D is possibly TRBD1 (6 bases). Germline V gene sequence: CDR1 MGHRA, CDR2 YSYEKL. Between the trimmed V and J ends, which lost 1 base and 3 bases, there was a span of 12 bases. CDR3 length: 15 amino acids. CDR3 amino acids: CASSQVIQGYYGYTF. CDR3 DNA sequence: TGCGCCAGCAGCCAAGTGATCCAGGGGTACTATGGCTACACCTTC.

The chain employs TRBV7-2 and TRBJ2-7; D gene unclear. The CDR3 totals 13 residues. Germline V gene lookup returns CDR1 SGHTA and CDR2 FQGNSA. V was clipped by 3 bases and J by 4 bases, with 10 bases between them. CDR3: CASSFAGPYEQYF. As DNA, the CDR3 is TGTGCCAGCAGCTTCGCCGGGCCATACGAGCAGTACTTC. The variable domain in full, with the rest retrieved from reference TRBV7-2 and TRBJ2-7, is GAGVSQSPSNKVTEKGKDVELRCDPISGHTALYWYRQSLGQGLEFLIYFQGNSAPDKSGLPSDRFSAERTGGSVSTLTIQRTQQEDSAVYLCASSFAGPYEQYFGPGTRLTVT.

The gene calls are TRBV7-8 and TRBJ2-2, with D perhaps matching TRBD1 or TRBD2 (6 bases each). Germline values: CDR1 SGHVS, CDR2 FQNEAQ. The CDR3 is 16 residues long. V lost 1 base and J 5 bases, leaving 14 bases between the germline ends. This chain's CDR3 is CASSLGRGRRTGELFF. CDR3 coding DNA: TGTGCCAGCAGCTTAGGACGGGGGCGGAGAACCGGGGAGCTGTTTTTT.

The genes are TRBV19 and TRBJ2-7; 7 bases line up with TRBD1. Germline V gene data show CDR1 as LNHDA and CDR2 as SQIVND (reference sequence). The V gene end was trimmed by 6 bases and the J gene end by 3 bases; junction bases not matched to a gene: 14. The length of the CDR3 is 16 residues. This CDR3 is CASSRARDSQHYEQYF. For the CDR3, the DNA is TGTGCCAGTAGCCGAGCCCGGGACAGTCAACACTACGAGCAGTACTTC.

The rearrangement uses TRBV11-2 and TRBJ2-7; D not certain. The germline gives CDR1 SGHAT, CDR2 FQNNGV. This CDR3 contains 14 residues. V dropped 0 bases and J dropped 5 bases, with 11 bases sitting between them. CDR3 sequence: CASSLELYVDEQYF. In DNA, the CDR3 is TGTGCCAGCAGCTTAGAACTTTACGTAGACGAGCAGTACTTC.

This CDR3 reads CASSLFGGETQYF. In nucleotides, the CDR3 is TGTGCCAGCAGCTTGTTTGGGGGAGAGACCCAGTACTTC. The rearrangement joins TRBV5-8 to TRBJ2-5; either TRBD1 or TRBD2 may supply D (5 bases each). Germline CDR1 reads SGHTS; CDR2 reads YDEGEE. V was clipped by 1 base and J by 4 bases, with 8 bases between them. The CDR3 contains 13 residues.

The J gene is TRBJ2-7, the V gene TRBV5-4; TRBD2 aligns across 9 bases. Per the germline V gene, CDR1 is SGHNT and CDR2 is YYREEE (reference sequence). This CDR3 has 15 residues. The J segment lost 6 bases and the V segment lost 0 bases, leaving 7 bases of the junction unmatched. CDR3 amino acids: CASSLAGSGSSEQYF. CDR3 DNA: TGTGCCAGCAGCTTGGCAGGTAGCGGGAGTTCCGAGCAGTACTTC.

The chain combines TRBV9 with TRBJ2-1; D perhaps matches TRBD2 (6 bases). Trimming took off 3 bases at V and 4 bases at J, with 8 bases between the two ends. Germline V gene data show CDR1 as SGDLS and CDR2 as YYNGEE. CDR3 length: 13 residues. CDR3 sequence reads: CASSGGLYNEQFF. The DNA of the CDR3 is TGTGCCAGCAGCGGGGGACTTTACAATGAGCAGTTCTTC. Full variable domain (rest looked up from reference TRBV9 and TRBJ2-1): DSGVTQTPKHLITATGQRVTLRCSPRSGDLSVYWYQQSLDQGLQFLIQYYNGEERAKGNILERFSAQQFPDLHSELNLSSLELGDSALYFCASSGGLYNEQFFGPGTRLTVL.

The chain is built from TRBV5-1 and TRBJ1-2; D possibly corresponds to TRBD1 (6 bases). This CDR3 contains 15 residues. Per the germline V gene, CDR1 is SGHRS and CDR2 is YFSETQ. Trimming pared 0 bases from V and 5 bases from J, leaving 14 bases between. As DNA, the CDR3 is TGCGCCAGCAGCTTGGGGGAGTGGCAGGGGTATGGCTACACCTTC. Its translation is CASSLGEWQGYGYTF.